The 15 T cell receptor beta chains presented below share a single source sample, sequenced in a study of blood T cell repertoires in COVID-19. Assay used: immunoSEQ multiplex PCR; TCRdb lists only in-frame clones, some missing. This sample has 90,000 to 120,000 clones, with more than 70% found just once. The specimen was peripheral blood. The receptor set was obtained from a human donor in a cohort sampled during active COVID-19.

This chain uses TRBV7-8 with TRBJ1-2; a weak D match, TRBD1 (6 bases). Germline V gives CDR1 SGHVS, CDR2 FQNEAQ. The CDR3 contains 18 residues. The V and J ends lost 0 bases and 3 bases respectively, with 20 bases between them. Here the CDR3 DNA reads TGTGCCAGCAGCTTAGCGGGGGCCGGGTTAAGAGCGGACTATGGCTACACCTTC. Translated: CASSLAGAGLRADYGYTF.

The V gene is TRBV5-1, the J gene TRBJ1-2; TRBD1 matches 9 bases. This CDR3 comprises 15 residues. From germline, CDR1 is SGHRS and CDR2 YFSETQ. V lost 5 bases, J lost 1 base, and 6 bases stayed unmatched. The CDR3 sequence is CASRRDRENNYGYTF. CDR3 bases: TGCGCCAGCAGACGGGACAGGGAGAATAACTATGGCTACACCTTC.

The J gene is TRBJ2-7, the V gene TRBV2; D ambiguous. Germline CDR1 is SNHLY and CDR2 is FYNNEI. V was pared by 4 bases and J by 2 bases, with 3 bases between. This CDR3 has 11 amino acids. The CDR3 sequence: CASSGAYEQYF. Written as DNA, the CDR3 is TGTGCCAGCAGTGGCGCCTACGAGCAGTACTTC.

This clone was seen just once. Written as DNA, the CDR3 is TGTGCCAGCAGCTCAGGTTTTTCCGCTTATACGCAGTATTTT. Translated, it gives CASSSGFSAYTQYF. The chain carries TRBV7-2 and TRBJ2-3; D ambiguous. V dropped 4 bases and J dropped 7 bases, with 15 bases sitting between them. Germline lookup yields CDR1 SGHTA and CDR2 FQGNSA. The CDR3 is 14 amino acids.

The chain combines TRBV19 with TRBJ1-2; 7 nucleotides match TRBD1. This CDR3 contains 13 residues. Germline loops: CDR1 LNHDA, CDR2 SQIVND (reference sequence). V lost 6 bases and J lost 6; bases outside the gene matches: 7. The CDR3 nucleotides are TGTGCCAGTAGGACAGCAGGGGGAAATGGCTACACCTTC. It encodes CASRTAGGNGYTF.

This chain connects TRBV2 to TRBJ1-2, with D possibly matching TRBD1 (6 bases). Germline CDR1 and CDR2: SNHLY and FYNNEI. The V gene lost 3 bases and the J gene lost 2 bases, with 7 bases spanning the gap. The CDR3 is 13 residues long. CDR3 in DNA: TGTGCCAGCAGTGAGAGGGGGAACTATGGCTACACCTTC. Protein: CASSERGNYGYTF.

As DNA, the CDR3 is TGTGCCAGCAGCTTACAGGGGAATGAAAAACTGTTTTTT. It yields the protein CASSLQGNEKLFF. This chain uses TRBV13 with TRBJ1-4, with D perhaps TRBD1 (6 bases). V was clipped by 2 bases and J by 5 bases, with 6 bases between them. This CDR3 is built from 13 residues. Germline-derived CDR1 and CDR2 are PRHDT and FYEKMQ (reference sequence).

The CDR3 loop is CASSRTGTEAFF. CDR3 DNA: TGTGCCAGCAGCCGGACAGGGACTGAAGCTTTCTTT. The rearrangement links TRBV12-3 or TRBV12-4 to TRBJ1-1, with TRBD1 matching 8 bases. The CDR3 is made up of 12 amino acids. Unmatched junction bases numbered 2, after V lost 6 bases and J lost 5 bases.

The rearrangement uses TRBV6-2 or TRBV6-3 and TRBJ1-1; TRBD1 aligns across 12 bases. CDR1 is MNHEY, CDR2 SVGEGT, per germline. The CDR3 spans 17 residues. V lost 5 bases and J lost 4; bases outside the gene matches: 11. For the CDR3, the DNA is TGTGCCAGCAGTGGTACCGGGACAGGGGGCGAGGGCACTGAAGCTTTCTTT. Its protein is CASSGTGTGGEGTEAFF.

This chain connects TRBV7-9 to TRBJ2-7; 8 positions match TRBD2. Germline trimming cut 2 bases from V and 2 bases from J; bases unmatched to any gene: 5. From germline, CDR1 is SEHNR and CDR2 FQNEAQ (reference sequence). The CDR3 runs 15 residues. The CDR3 bases are TGTGCCAGCAGCTTACCCAGCGGGAGTGCCTACGAGCAGTACTTC. This sequence encodes CASSLPSGSAYEQYF.

The chain combines TRBV4-3 with TRBJ2-7; possible D gene TRBD1, 5 bases. V lost 4 bases to trimming and J lost 5 bases, with 18 bases between them. Germline lookup yields CDR1 LGHNA and CDR2 YSLEER. CDR3 length equals 15 residues. DNA of the CDR3: TGCGCCAGCAGCCCACATCCAGGGAATCTCAACGAGCAGTACTTC. Translated, it gives CASSPHPGNLNEQYF.

This clone turned up a few times. The rearrangement links TRBV28 to TRBJ1-5; no reliable D call. Germline CDR1 and CDR2: MDHEN and SYDVKM. Trimming shortened V by 6 bases and J by 0 bases, and 15 bases separated the two germline ends. This CDR3 region has 16 residues. The CDR3 reads CASSSTQAYSNQPQHF. The CDR3 region has the DNA TGTGCCAGCAGCTCGACACAAGCTTATAGCAATCAGCCCCAGCATTTT.

A few counts support this clone. V and J are TRBV19 and TRBJ2-7; D may be TRBD2 (6 bases). Trimming pared 9 bases from V and 5 bases from J, leaving 14 bases between. In germline, CDR1 is LNHDA, CDR2 SQIVND (reference sequence). The CDR3 has 12 amino acids. The CDR3 spells CASRDWRDEQYF. The CDR3 DNA sequence: TGTGCCAGCAGGGACTGGAGGGACGAGCAGTACTTC.

CDR3 in DNA: TGTGCCAGCAGTGGACAGAAGGGGACTGAAGCTTTCTTT. Encoded protein: CASSGQKGTEAFF. The V and J genes are TRBV2 and TRBJ1-1; D perhaps matches TRBD1 (5 bases). Per the germline V gene, CDR1 is SNHLY and CDR2 is FYNNEI. The CDR3 sequence is 13 residues long. The germline V and J ends were trimmed by 4 bases and 5 bases, with 11 bases remaining between them.

Relative to its sample, this clone is medium-sized. The chain employs TRBV6-6 and TRBJ1-2; D uncertain. Trimming removed 5 bases from V and 6 bases from J, with 13 bases in between. This CDR3 spans 13 amino acids. The germline gives CDR1 MNHNY, CDR2 SVGAGI (reference sequence). The CDR3 DNA reads TGTGCCAGCAGTGGCTGGGCTACGGATGGCTACACCTTC. Translating gives CASSGWATDGYTF.